This TCR beta chain is from a study of shared clonotypes between healthy human individuals (dated by TCRdb to about 2020). A note on the overall study: Two women and a few men aged 18 to 49 years were included in the cohort. The study deeply sequenced blood TCR repertoires of five healthy adults to estimate repertoire size and the extent of clonotype sharing between individuals. To increase sequencing depth and limit assay-specific biases, TCR repertoire library preparation and sequencing were carried out by different laboratories using diverse techniques. Each donor's leukapheresis produced roughly between roughly 0.94 and 9.5 billion PBMCs.

Taken from cysteine to phenylalanine, the CDR3 has 12 residues. The sequence is cut down to CDR3 DNA, 36 bases in frame from base 1. The germline V gene encodes CDR1 SGHTA and CDR2 FQGNSA. V was cut back by 4 bases and J by 4 bases, leaving a gap of 7 bases between them. Healthy HIV-negative adults with no recently reported acute infections or vaccinations were included as donors. Only Caucasian adults living in Nashville, Tennessee, USA were represented among the donors. For unsorted samples, tens of millions of PBMCs were counted, and genomic DNA was extracted using the QIAamp DNA Blood Mini kit. Blood was collected by leukapheresis, and PBMCs were isolated by Ficoll-Histopaque density gradient centrifugation and then cryopreserved in liquid nitrogen vapor phase. This clone showed up just once. Its specific antigen is unknown. No base-level quality is on record; no much larger clone is a single base apart.

Overall study outcomes, separate from this receptor: Based on pairwise subsampling, the degree of clonotype sharing among donors was expected to be affected by sequencing depth. Sampling was restricted to blood, and TCR repertoires in tissue are likely to differ from TCR repertoires in blood. Because the study included a small number of donors, the genetic and exposure-history diversity represented was limited.

TCR CDR3 regions were amplified from genomic DNA by multiplex PCR using the deep immunoSEQ assay. Extracted genomic DNA from each cell subset was spread evenly across all wells of several immunoSEQ 96-well plates, with each plate serving as a replicate. Each replicate PCR for unsorted PBMC received 250 to 300 ng genomic DNA, equal to 25,000 to 30,000 T cell genomes. Genomic DNA from unsorted PBMC was sequenced over ten immunoSEQ deep assay plates. Purified libraries were quantified with a Qubit 3.0 fluorometer, sized on a Bioanalyzer 2100, and re-quantified with the KAPA Library Quantification kit. Each immunoSEQ 96-well plate was sequenced on its own single-read 150-cycle Illumina NextSeq 550 flow cell. As for the authors' bioinformatics: Because the immunoSEQ output held only junctional sequences and lacked quality scores, the filtering could not match the filtering applied to full-length reads. To assign V/J genes and CDR3, sequences were annotated using PyIR, a Python wrapper for IgBLAST v1.9, with IMGT germline references. Reads with weak V/J assignments (E-value above 1e-6), missing CDR3, stop codons, out-of-frame junctions, or ambiguous translated residues were removed. V3J clonotypes were defined as sequences sharing an identical inferred V gene, J gene, and CDR3 amino acid sequence. Percentage overlap between repertoires was calculated by dividing the number of shared unique clonotypes by the size of the smaller repertoire. Richness of each repertoire was evaluated using RTK rarefaction, the Chao1 estimator, and Recon v2.1 estimates of unobserved clonotypes. The table comes from immuneACCESS by way of TCRdb, which keeps in-frame sequences with V and J called. Part of the clones is missing from these tables; in studies checked, under half for an unresolved V gene and the rest for unknown reasons. That table is the source of V, J and clone size, and D and trimming were worked out from the DNA. The sample records 550,000 to 600,000 clones, roughly 79% of which are singletons. 12% of the sample belongs to the ten largest clones.

The sample taken for sequencing was PBMCs. The receptor chain draws on TRBV7-2 and TRBJ1-2; the D gene remains uncertain. The sequence derives from a middle-aged woman in good health. Some clones in this sample may be carry-over from other donors' samples. The CDR3 reads CASSSSLYGYTF. The DNA sequence follows: TGTGCCAGCAGCTCGTCCCTCTATGGCTACACCTTC.